The clone carrying this T cell receptor (beta chain) was detected only a few times. Germline V gene sequence: CDR1 SGHAT, CDR2 FQNNGV. This CDR3 is 13 amino acids long. Trimming removed 5 bases from V and 8 bases from J; junction bases left unmatched: 6. Multiple V-beta primers and a C-beta primer amplified TCRB from RNA. TCRdb independently ran MiXCR on the multiplex PCR reads; one entry per CDR3 protein. The sample consists of roughly 15,000 distinct CDR3 sequences, 60% to 75% of them appearing once. The sample originates from a study of tumor-infiltrating lymphocytes in glioblastoma multiforme. Sequences were obtained from brain tumor tissue. This sequence originates from a male donor with glioblastoma. The chain couples TRBV11-2 to TRBJ1-2, with TRBD1 matching over 9 bases. CDR3 nucleotide sequence: TGTGCCAGCAGCCCGGACAGGGGAACGGGCTACACCTTC. Translating gives CASSPDRGTGYTF.